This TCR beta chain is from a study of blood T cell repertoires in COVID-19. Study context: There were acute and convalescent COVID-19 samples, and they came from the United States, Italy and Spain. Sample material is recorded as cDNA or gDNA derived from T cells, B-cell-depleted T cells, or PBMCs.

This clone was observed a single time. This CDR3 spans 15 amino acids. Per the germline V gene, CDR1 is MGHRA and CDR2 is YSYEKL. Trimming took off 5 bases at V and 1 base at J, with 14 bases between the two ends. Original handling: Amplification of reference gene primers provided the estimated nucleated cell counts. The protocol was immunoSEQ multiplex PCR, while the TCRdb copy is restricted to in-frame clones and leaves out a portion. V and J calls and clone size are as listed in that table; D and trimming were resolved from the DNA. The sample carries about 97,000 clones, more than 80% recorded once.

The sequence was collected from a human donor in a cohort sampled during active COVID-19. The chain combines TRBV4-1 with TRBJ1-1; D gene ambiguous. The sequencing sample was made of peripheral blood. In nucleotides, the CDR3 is TGCGCCAGCAGCTACCCAGGCCGGGGGAACACTGAAGCTTTCTTT. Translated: CASSYPGRGNTEAFF.